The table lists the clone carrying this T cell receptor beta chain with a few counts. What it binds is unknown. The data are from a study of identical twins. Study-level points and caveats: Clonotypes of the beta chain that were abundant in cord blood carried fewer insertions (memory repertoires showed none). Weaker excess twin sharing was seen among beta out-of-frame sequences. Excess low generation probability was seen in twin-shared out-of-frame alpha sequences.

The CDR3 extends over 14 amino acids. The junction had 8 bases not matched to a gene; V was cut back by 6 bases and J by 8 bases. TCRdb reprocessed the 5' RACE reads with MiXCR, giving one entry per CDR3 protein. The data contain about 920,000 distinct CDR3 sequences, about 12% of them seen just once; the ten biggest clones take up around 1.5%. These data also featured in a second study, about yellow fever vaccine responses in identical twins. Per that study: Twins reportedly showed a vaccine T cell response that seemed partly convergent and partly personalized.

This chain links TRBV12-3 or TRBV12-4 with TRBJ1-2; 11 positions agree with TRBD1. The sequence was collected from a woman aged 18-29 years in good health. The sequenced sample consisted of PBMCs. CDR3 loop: CASRTGQGALGYTF. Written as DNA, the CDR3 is TGTGCCAGCAGAACCGGACAGGGGGCCTTGGGCTACACCTTC.